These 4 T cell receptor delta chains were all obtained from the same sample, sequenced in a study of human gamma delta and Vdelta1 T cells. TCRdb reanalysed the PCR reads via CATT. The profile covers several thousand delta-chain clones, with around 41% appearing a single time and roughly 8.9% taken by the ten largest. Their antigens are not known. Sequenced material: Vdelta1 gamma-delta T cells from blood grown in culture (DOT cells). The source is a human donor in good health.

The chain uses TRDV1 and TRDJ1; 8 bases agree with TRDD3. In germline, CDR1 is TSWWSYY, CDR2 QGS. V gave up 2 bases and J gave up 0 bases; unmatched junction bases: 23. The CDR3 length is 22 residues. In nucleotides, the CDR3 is TGTGCTCTTGGGGAAGGGGTGCTAGTTAATAGAGTACTGGGGGGGGACACCGATAAACTCATCTTT. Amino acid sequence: CALGEGVLVNRVLGGDTDKLIF.

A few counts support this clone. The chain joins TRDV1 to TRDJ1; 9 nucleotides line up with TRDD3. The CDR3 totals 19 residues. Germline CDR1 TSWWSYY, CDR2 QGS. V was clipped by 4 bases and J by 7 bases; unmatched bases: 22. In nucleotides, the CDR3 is TGTGCTCTTGGGGTAAAAGCTATCCTGGGGGATTTAGTGATCGGTAAACTCATCTTT. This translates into CALGVKAILGDLVIGKLIF.

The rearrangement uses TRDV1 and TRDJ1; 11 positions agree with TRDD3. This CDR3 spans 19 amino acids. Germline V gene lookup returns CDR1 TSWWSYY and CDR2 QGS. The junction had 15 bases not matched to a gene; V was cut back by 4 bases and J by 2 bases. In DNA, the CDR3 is TGTGCTCTTGGGGGCCTCGATAAACTGGGGGATAAACGTACCGATAAACTCATCTTT. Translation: CALGGLDKLGDKRTDKLIF.

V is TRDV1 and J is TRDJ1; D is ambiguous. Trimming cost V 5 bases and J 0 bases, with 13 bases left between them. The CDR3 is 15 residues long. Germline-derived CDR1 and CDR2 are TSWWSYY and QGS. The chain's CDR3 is CALGSQKKYTDKLIF. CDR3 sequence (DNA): TGTGCTCTTGGGTCCCAAAAAAAGTACACCGATAAACTCATCTTT.